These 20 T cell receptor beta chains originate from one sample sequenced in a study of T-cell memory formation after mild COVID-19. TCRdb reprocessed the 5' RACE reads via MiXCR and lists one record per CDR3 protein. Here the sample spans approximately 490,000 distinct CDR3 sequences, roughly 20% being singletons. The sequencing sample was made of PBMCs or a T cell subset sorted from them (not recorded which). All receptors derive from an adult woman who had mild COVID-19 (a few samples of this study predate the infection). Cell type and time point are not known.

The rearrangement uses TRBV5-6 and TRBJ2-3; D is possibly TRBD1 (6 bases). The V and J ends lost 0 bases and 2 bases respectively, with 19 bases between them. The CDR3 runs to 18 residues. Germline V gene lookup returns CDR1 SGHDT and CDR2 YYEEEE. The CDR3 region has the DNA TGTGCCAGCAGCTTGGCATGGGACACCTCCTACCCCACAGATACGCAGTATTTT. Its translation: CASSLAWDTSYPTDTQYF.

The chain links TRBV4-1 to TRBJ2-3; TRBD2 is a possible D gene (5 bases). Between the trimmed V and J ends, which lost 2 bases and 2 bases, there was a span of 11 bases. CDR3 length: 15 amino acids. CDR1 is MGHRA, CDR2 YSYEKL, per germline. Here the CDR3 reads CASSQPLAFTDTQYF. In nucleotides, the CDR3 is TGCGCCAGCAGCCAACCCTTAGCGTTCACAGATACGCAGTATTTT.

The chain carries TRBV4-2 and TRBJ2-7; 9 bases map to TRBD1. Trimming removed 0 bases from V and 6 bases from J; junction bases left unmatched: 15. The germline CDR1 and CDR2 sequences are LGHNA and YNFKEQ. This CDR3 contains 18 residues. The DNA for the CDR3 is TGTGCCAGCAGCCAAGAAGTCGGGCCGGGACAGGGATTCTTCGAGCAGTACTTC. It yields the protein CASSQEVGPGQGFFEQYF.

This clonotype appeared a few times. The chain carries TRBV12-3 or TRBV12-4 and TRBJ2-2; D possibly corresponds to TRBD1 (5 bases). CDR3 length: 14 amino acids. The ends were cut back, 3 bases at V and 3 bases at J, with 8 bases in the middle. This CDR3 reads CASSLQGYTGELFF. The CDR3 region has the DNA TGTGCCAGCAGTTTGCAGGGATACACCGGGGAGCTGTTTTTT.

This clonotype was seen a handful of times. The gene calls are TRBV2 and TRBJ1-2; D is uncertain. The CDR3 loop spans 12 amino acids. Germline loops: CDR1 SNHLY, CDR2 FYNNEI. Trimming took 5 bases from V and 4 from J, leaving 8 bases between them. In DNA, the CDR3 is TGTGCCAGCAGTACAGCGCCCTATGGCTACACCTTC. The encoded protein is CASSTAPYGYTF. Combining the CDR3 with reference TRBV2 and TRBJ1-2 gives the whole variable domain EPEVTQTPSHQVTQMGQEVILRCVPISNHLYFYWYRQILGQKVEFLVSFYNNEISEKSEIFDDQFSVERPDGSNFTLKIRSTKLEDSAMYFCASSTAPYGYTFGSGTRLTVV.

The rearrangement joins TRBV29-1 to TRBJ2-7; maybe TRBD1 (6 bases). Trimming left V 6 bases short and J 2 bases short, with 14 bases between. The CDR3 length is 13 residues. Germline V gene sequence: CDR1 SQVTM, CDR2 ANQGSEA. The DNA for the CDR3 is TGCAGCGTGGCGCGACAGGCTCCCTACGAGCAGTACTTC. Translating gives CSVARQAPYEQYF.

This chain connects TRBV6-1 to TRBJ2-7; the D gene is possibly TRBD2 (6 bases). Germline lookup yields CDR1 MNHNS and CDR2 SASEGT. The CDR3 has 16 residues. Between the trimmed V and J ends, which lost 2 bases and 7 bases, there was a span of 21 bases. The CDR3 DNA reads TGTGCCAGCAGTGAAACGGCGGGACGCCCCTTCGATGAGCAGTACTTC. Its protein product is CASSETAGRPFDEQYF.

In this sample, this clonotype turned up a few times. This CDR3 reads CASSVGLAGLNTGELFF. Written as DNA, the CDR3 is TGTGCCAGCAGCGTAGGCCTAGCGGGGTTGAACACCGGGGAGCTGTTTTTT. The chain recombines TRBV9 with TRBJ2-2, with TRBD2 matching over 9 bases. V shed 0 bases and J 1 base; nucleotides not matched to a gene: 4. The germline V gene has CDR1 SGDLS and CDR2 YYNGEE. The CDR3 runs 17 residues. Complete variable domain (other parts from reference TRBV9 and TRBJ2-2): DSGVTQTPKHLITATGQRVTLRCSPRSGDLSVYWYQQSLDQGLQFLIQYYNGEERAKGNILERFSAQQFPDLHSELNLSSLELGDSALYFCASSVGLAGLNTGELFFGEGSRLTVL.

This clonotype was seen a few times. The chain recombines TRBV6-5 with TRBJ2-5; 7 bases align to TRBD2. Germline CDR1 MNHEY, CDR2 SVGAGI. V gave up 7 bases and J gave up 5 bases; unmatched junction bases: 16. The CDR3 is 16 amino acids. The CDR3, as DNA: TGTGCCAGCACTACAGATGGACTAGATAAGAGGGAGACCCAGTACTTC. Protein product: CASTTDGLDKRETQYF.

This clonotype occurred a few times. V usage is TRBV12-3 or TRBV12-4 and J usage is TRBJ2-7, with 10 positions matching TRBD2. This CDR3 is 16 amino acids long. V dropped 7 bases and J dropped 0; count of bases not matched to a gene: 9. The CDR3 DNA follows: TGTGCCAGCATGACGTGGGCTAGCGGGAGCTCCTACGAGCAGTACTTC. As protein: CASMTWASGSSYEQYF.

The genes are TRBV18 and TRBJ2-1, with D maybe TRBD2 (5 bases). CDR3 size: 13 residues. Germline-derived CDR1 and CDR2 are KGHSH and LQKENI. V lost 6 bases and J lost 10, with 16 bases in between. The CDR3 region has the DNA TGTGCCAGCTCCCAAAACCTAGGACTCGAGCAGTTCTTC. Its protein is CASSQNLGLEQFF.

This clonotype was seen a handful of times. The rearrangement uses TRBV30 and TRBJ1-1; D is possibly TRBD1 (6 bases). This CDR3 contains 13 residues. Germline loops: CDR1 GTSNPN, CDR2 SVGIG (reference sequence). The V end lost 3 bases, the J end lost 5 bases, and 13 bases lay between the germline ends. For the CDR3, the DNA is TGTGCCTGGAGCCGGGGGGGGCAGACTGAAGCTTTCTTT. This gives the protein CAWSRGGQTEAFF.

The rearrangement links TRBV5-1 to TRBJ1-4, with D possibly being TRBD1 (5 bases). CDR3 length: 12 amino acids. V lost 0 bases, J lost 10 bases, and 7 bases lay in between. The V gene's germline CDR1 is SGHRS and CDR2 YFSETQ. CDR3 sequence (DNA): TGCGCCAGCAGCTTGGCCGGGGGAAAACTGTTTTTT. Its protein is CASSLAGGKLFF.

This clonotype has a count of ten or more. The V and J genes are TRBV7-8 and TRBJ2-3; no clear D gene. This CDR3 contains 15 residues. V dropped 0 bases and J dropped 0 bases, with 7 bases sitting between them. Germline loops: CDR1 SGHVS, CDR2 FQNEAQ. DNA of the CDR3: TGTGCCAGCAGCTTAGCAACTCCTAGCACAGATACGCAGTATTTT. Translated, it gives CASSLATPSTDTQYF.

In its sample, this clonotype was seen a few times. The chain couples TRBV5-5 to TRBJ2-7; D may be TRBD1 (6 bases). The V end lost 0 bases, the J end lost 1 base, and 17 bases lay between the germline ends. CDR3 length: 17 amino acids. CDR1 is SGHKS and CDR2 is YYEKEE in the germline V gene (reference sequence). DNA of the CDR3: TGTGCCAGCAGCTTGGGGCGCACAGGGCTCACTTCCTACGAGCAGTACTTC. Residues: CASSLGRTGLTSYEQYF.

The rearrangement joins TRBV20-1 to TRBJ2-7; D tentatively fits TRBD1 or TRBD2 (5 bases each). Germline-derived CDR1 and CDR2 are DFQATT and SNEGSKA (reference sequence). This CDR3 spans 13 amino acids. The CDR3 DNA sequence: TGCAGGACCCCTGGGGCAGGACTCCACGAGCAGTACTTC. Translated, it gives CRTPGAGLHEQYF.

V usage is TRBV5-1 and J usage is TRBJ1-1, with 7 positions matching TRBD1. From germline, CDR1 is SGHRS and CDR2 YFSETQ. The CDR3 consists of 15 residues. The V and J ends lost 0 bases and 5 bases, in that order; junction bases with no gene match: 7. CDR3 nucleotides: TGCGCCAGCAGCTTGGGAGGAGGGGGCTATACTGAAGCTTTCTTT. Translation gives CASSLGGGGYTEAFF.

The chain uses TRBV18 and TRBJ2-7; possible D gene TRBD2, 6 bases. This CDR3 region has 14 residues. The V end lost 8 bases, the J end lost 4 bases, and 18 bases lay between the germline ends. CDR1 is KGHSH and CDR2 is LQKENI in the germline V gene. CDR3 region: CASRGERTVYEQYF. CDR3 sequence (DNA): TGTGCCAGCCGCGGGGAGAGGACCGTTTACGAGCAGTACTTC.

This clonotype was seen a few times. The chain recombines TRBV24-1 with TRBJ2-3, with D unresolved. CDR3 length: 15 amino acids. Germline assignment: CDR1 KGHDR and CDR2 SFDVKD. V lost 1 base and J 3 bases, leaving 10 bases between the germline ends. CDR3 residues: CATSDFYYATDTQYF. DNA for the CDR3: TGTGCCACCAGTGATTTCTACTATGCTACAGATACGCAGTATTTT.

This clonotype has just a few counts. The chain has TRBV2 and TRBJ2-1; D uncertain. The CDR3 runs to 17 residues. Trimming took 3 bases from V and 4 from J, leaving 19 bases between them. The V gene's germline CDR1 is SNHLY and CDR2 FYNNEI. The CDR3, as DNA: TGTGCCAGCAGTGATCCCTCCGACACCTTCGTTTACAATGAGCAGTTCTTC. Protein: CASSDPSDTFVYNEQFF.